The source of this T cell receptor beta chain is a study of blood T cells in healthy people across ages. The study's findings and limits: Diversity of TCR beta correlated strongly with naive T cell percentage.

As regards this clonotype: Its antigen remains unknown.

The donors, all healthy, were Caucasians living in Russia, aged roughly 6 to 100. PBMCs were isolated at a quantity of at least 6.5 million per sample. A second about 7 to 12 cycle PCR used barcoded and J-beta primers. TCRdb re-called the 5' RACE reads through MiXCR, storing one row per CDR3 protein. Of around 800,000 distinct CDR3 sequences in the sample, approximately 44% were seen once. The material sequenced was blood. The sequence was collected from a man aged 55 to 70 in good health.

Here the CDR3 DNA reads TGTGCCAGCAGCTTAGGCGACAGATTCACAGATACGCAGTATTTT. Translating it yields CASSLGDRFTDTQYF. The chain joins TRBV7-9 to TRBJ2-3; perhaps TRBD1 as D (5 bases). Trimming left V 1 base short and J 2 bases short, with 10 bases between. The CDR3 is 15 amino acids. The germline gives CDR1 SEHNR, CDR2 FQNEAQ (reference sequence).